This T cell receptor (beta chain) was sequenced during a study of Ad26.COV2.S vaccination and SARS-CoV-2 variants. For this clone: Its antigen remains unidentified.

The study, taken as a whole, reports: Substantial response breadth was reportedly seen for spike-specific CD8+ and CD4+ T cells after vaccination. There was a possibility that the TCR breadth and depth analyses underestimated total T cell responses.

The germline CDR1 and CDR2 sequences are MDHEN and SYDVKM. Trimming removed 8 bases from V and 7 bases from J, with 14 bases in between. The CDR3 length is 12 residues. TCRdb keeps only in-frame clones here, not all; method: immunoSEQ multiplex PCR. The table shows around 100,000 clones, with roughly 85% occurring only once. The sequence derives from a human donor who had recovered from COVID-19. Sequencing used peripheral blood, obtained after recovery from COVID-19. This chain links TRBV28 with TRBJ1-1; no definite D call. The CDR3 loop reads CASLSGGVEAFF. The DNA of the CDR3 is TGTGCCAGCCTTTCCGGTGGGGTTGAAGCTTTCTTT.